This T cell receptor (beta chain) is from a study of CD4+ T cells in melanoma. About this clone itself: Its antigen is undetermined.

The germline CDR1 and CDR2 sequences are SGDLS and YYNGEE. The V end lost 3 bases, the J end lost 4 bases, and 10 bases lay between the germline ends. The CDR3 totals 13 residues. Overall study findings and caveats: Neoantigen-specific CD4+ T cells in melanoma reportedly had diverse differentiation states. A reported correlation linked neoantigen-specific CD4+ T cells to CD8+, macrophage and B cell function.

Measured with immunoSEQ multiplex PCR; TCRdb has only the in-frame clones, and not every one. The data contain approximately 110,000 clones, over 80% of them singletons. The specimen was peripheral blood. The chain links TRBV9 to TRBJ1-1, with D hard to call. This clonotype was sampled from a human donor with melanoma. As DNA, the CDR3 is TGTGCCAGCAGCGCACCATATGGCACTGAAGCTTTCTTT. Its translation is CASSAPYGTEAFF.